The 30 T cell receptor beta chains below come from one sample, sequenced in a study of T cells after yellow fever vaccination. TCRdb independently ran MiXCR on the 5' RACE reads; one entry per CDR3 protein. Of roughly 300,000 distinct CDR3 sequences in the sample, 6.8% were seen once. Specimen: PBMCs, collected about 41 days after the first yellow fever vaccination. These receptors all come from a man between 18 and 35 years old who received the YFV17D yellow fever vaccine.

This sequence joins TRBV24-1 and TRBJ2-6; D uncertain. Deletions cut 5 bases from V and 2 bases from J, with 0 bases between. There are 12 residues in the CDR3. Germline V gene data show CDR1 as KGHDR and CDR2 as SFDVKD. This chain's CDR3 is CATSAGANVLTF. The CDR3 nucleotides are TGTGCCACCAGTGCTGGGGCCAACGTCCTGACTTTC.

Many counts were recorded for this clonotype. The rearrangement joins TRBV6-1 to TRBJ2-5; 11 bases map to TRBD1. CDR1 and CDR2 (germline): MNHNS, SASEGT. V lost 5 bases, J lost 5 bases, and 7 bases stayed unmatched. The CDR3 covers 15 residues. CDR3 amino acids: CASSTDRGLGETQYF. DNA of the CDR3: TGTGCCAGCAGTACGGACAGGGGGCTCGGGGAGACCCAGTACTTC.

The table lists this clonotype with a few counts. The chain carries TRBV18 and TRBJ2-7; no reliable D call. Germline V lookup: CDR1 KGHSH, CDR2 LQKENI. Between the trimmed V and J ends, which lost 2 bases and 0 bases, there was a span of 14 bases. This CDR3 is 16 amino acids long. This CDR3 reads CASSPGETTSSYEQYF. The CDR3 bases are TGTGCCAGCTCACCAGGCGAGACAACCAGCTCCTACGAGCAGTACTTC.

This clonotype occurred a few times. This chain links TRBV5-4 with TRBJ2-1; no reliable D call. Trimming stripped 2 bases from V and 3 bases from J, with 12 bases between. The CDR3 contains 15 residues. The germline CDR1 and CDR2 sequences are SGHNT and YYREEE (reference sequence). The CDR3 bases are TGTGCCAGCAGCTTAAGATCGTTCCTCTACAATGAGCAGTTCTTC. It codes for CASSLRSFLYNEQFF.

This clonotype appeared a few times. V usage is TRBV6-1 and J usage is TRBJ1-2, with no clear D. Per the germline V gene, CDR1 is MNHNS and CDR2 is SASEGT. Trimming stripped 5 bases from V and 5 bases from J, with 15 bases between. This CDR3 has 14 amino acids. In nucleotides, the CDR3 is TGTGCCAGCAGTCCGACCAGCGGAGGTTATGGCTACACCTTC. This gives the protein CASSPTSGGYGYTF.

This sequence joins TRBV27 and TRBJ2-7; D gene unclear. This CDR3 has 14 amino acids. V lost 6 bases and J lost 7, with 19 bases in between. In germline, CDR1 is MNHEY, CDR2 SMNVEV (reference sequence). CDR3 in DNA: TGTGCCAGCAGCCCCTGGACGGCTTCTGGGGAGCAGTACGTC. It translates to CASSPWTASGEQYV.

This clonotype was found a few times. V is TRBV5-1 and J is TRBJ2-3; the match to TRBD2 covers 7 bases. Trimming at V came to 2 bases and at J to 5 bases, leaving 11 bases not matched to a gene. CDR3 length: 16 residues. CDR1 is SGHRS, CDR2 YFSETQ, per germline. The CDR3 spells CASSFFSGADGDTQYF. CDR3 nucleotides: TGCGCCAGCAGCTTTTTCAGCGGGGCGGACGGAGATACGCAGTATTTT.

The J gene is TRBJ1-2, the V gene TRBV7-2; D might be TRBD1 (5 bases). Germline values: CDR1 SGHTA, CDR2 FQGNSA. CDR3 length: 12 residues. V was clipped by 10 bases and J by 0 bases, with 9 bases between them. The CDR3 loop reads CATWDANYGYTF. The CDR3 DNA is TGTGCCACTTGGGACGCTAACTATGGCTACACCTTC.

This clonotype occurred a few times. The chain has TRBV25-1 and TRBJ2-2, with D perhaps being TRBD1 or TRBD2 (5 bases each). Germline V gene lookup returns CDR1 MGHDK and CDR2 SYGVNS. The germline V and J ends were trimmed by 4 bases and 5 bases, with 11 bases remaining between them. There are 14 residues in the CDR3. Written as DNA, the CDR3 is TGTGCCAGCAGTGCCAACTGGGGGACCGGGGAGCTGTTTTTT. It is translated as CASSANWGTGELFF.

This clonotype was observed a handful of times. CDR3 sequence (DNA): TGTGCCAGTCAGGGGGCCCGGAAACTTGGCTACACCTTC. This sequence encodes CASQGARKLGYTF. V gene TRBV27 combines with J gene TRBJ1-2; 8 bases agree with TRBD1. Germline CDR1 MNHEY, CDR2 SMNVEV (reference sequence). Trimming took 9 bases from V and 7 from J; bases not matched to a gene: 10. The CDR3 sequence is 13 residues long.

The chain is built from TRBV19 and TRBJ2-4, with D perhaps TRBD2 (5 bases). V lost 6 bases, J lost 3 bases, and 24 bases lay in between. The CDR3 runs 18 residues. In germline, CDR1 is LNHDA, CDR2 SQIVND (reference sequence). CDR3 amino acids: CASSRPLRGIEDKNIQYF. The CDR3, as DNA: TGTGCCAGTAGCCGACCTCTCCGGGGAATAGAGGACAAAAACATTCAGTACTTC.

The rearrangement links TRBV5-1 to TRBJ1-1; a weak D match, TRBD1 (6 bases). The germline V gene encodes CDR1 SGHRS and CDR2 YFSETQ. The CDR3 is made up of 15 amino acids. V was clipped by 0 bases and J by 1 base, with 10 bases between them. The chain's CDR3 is CASSLGGGQNTEAFF. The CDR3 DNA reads TGCGCCAGCAGCTTGGGCGGGGGGCAGAACACTGAAGCTTTCTTT.

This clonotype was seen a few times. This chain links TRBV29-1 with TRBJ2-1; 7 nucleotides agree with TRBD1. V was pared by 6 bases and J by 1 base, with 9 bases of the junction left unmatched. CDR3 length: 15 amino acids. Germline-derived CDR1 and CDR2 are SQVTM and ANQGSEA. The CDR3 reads CSVLGQPESYNEQFF. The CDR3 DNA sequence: TGCAGCGTCCTGGGACAGCCAGAATCCTACAATGAGCAGTTCTTC.

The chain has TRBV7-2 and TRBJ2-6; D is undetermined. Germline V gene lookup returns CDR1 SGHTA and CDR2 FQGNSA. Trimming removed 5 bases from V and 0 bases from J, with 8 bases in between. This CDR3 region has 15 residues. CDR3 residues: CASSQTFSGANVLTF. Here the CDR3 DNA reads TGTGCCAGCAGCCAGACCTTCTCTGGGGCCAACGTCCTGACTTTC.

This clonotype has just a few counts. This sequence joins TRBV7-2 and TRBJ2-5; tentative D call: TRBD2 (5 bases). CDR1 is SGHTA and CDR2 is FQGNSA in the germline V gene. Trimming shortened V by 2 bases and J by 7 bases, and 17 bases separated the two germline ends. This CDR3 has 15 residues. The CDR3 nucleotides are TGTGCCAGCAGCTTATGGACTGTCCCAGGCGGGACCCAGTACTTC. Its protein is CASSLWTVPGGTQYF. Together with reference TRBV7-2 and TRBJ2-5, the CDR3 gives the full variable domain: GAGVSQSPSNKVTEKGKDVELRCDPISGHTALYWYRQSLGQGLEFLIYFQGNSAPDKSGLPSDRFSAERTGGSVSTLTIQRTQQEDSAVYLCASSLWTVPGGTQYFGPGTRLLVL.

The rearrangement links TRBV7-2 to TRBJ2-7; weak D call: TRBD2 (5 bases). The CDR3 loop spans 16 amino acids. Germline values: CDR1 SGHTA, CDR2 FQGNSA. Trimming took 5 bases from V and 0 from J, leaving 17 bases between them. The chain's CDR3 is CASSGSTPGFSYEQYF. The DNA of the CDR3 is TGTGCCAGCAGCGGATCTACCCCGGGGTTCTCCTACGAGCAGTACTTC.

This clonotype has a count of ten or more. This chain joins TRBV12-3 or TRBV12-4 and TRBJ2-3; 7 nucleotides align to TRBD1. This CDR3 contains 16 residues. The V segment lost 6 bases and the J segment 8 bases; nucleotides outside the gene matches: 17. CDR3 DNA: TGTGCCAGCAGCCCCGTACGGGACAGACACGCCGGTACGCAGTATTTT. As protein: CASSPVRDRHAGTQYF.

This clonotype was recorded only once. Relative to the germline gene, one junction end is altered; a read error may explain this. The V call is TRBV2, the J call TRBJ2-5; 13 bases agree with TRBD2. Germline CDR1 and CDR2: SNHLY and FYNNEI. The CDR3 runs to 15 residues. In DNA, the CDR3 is TGTGCCAGCAGGAGGGGGACTAGCGGGGTAGAGACCCCGTACTTC. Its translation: CASRRGTSGVETPYF.

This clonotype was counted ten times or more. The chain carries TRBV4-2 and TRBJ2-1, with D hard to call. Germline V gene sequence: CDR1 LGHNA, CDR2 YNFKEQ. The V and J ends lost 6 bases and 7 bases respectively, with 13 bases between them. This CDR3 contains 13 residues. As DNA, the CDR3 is TGTGCCAGCAGTCGTAGGACCGGGAATGAGCAGTTCTTC. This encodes CASSRRTGNEQFF.

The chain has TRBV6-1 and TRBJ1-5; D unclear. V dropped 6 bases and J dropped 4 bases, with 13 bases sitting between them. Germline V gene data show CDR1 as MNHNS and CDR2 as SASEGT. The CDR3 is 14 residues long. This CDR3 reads CASSRGPANQPQHF. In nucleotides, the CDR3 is TGTGCCAGCAGCCGCGGGCCTGCAAATCAGCCCCAGCATTTT.

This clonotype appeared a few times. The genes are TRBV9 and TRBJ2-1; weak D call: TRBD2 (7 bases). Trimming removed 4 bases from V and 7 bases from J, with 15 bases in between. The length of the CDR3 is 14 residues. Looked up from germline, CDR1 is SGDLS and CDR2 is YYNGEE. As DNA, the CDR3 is TGTGCCAGCAGCCCAGGACTAGGGGGAAATGAGCAGTTCTTC. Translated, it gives CASSPGLGGNEQFF.

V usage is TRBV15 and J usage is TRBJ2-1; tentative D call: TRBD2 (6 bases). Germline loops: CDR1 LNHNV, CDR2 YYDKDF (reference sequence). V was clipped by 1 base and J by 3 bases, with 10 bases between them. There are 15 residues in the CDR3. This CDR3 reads CATSRGREVYNEQFF. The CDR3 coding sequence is TGTGCCACCAGCAGAGGGAGGGAAGTCTACAATGAGCAGTTCTTC.

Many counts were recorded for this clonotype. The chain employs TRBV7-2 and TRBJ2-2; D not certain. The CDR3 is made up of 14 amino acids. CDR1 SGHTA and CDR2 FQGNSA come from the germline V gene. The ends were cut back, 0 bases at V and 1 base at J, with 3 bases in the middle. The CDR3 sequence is CASSLALNTGELFF. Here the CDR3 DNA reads TGTGCCAGCAGCTTAGCCCTGAACACCGGGGAGCTGTTTTTT.

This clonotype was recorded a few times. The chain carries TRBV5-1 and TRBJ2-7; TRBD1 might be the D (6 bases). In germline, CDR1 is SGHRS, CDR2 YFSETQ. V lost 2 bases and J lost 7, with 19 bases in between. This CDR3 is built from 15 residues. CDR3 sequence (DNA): TGCGCCAGCAGCTTTGGGGACAATCCACTAGGGGAGCAGTACGTC. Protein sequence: CASSFGDNPLGEQYV.

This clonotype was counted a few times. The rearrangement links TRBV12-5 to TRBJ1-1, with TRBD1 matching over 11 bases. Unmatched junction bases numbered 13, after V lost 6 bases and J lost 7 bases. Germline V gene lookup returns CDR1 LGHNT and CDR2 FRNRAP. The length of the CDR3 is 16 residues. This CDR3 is CASGPVGTGGPGEAFF. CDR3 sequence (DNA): TGTGCTAGTGGACCCGTCGGGACAGGGGGACCAGGTGAAGCTTTCTTT. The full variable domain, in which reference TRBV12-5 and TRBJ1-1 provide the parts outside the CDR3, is DARVTQTPRHKVTEMGQEVTMRCQPILGHNTVFWYRQTMMQGLELLAYFRNRAPLDDSGMPKDRFSAEMPDATLATLKIQPSEPRDSAVYFCASGPVGTGGPGEAFFGQGTRLTVV.

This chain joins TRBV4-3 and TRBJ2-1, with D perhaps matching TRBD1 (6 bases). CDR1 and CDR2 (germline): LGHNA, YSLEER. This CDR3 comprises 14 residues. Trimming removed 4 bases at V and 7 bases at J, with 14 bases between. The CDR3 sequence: CASSRNIGGNEQFF. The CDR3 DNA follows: TGCGCCAGCAGCCGTAACATAGGGGGAAATGAGCAGTTCTTC.

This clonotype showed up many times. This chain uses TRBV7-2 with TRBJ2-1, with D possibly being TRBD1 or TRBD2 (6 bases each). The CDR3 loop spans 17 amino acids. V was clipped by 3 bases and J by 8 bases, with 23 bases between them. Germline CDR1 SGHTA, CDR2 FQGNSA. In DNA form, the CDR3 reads TGTGCCAGCAGCTTCGGGTTAAGGGGGGCAGGGGCCGATGAGCAGTTCTTC. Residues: CASSFGLRGAGADEQFF.

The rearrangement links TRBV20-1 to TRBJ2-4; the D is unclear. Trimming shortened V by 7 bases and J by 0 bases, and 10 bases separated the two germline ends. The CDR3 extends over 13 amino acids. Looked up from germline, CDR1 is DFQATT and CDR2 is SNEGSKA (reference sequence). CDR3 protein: CSGHWLAKNIQYF. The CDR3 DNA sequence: TGCAGTGGACACTGGTTAGCCAAAAACATTCAGTACTTC.

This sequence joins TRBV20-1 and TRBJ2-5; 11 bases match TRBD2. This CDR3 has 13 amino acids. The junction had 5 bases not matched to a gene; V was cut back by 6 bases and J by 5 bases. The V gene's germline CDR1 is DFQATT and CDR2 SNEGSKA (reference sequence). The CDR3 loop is CSARTSGFETQYF. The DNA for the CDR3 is TGCAGTGCCCGGACTAGCGGGTTTGAGACCCAGTACTTC.

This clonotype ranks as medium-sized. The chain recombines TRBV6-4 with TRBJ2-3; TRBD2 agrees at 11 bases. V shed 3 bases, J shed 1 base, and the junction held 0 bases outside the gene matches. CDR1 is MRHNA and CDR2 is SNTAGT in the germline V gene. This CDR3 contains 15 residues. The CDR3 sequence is CASSETSGGTDTQYF. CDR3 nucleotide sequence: TGTGCCAGCAGTGAGACTAGCGGGGGCACAGATACGCAGTATTTT.